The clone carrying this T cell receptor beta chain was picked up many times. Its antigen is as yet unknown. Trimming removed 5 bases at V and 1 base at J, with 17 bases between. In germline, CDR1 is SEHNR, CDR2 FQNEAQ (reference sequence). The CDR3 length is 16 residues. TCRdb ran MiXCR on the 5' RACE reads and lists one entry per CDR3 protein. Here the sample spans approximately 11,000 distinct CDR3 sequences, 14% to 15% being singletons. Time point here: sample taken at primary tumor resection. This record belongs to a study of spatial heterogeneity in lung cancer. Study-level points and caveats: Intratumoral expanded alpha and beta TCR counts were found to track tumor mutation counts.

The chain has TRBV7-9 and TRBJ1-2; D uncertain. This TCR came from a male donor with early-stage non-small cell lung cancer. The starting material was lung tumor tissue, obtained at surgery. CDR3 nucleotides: TGTGCCAGCAGCCCCCTATACCTGGAGAATAACTATGGCTACACCTTC. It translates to CASSPLYLENNYGYTF. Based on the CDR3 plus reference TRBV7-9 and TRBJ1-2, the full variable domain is DTGVSQNPRHKITKRGQNVTFRCDPISEHNRLYWYRQTLGQGPEFLTYFQNEAQLEKSRLLSDRFSAERPKGSFSTLEIQRTEQGDSAMYLCASSPLYLENNYGYTFGSGTRLTVV.